The 10 T cell receptor beta chains below were found in one sample sequenced in a study of beta chain features in type 1 diabetes. The study's findings and limits: Shorter TCRB CDR3s, moderately but significantly so, marked every one of the four CD4+ subsets in Type 1 diabetes patients.

Antigens of these TCRs are unknown. cDNA synthesis used the whole RNA isolate, giving expressed TCRB sequences. This table comes from immunoSEQ multiplex PCR, and its TCRdb copy is limited to in-frame clones, with some not included. The repertoire consists of 600,000 to 700,000 clones, with approximately 13% occurring once and the leading ten covering approximately 0.11%. Sequences were obtained from naive CD4+ T cells from blood. The receptors were gathered from a man younger than 40 with type 1 diabetes.

In this sample, this clone turned up a few times. The chain uses TRBV6-7 and TRBJ2-7; TRBD2 is a possible D gene (7 bases). TRBV6-7 counts as an open reading frame of uncertain function. V dropped 6 bases and J dropped 3 bases, with 12 bases sitting between them. This CDR3 is built from 13 residues. CDR3 nucleotide sequence: TGTGCCAGCAGAGCGGGACACCTCTACGAGCAGTACTTC. Protein: CASRAGHLYEQYF.

This clone was found a few times. V and J are TRBV7-9 and TRBJ1-2; TRBD1 matches 8 bases. CDR1 is SEHNR and CDR2 is FQNEAQ in the germline V gene (reference sequence). The V gene end was trimmed by 4 bases and the J gene end by 0 bases; junction bases not matched to a gene: 4. This CDR3 has 15 residues. CDR3 protein: CASSSPDRANYGYTF. DNA of the CDR3: TGTGCCAGCAGCTCCCCGGACAGGGCTAACTATGGCTACACCTTC.

V is TRBV18 and J is TRBJ2-1, with D possibly TRBD1 on 6 matching bases. V lost 0 bases, J lost 4 bases, and 7 bases lay in between. The CDR3 runs to 14 residues. Germline V gene data show CDR1 as KGHSH and CDR2 as LQKENI. CDR3 nucleotide sequence: TGTGCCAGCTCACCACCTACAGGGTACAATGAGCAGTTCTTC. Protein product: CASSPPTGYNEQFF.

The rearrangement joins TRBV6-5 to TRBJ2-5; tentative D call: TRBD1 (6 bases). The CDR3 runs 16 residues. Germline assignment: CDR1 MNHEY and CDR2 SVGAGI. Deletions cut 0 bases from V and 4 bases from J, with 15 bases between. CDR3 DNA sequence: TGTGCCAGCAGTTACTCGGGAACAGGGATTCGAGAGACCCAGTACTTC. It codes for CASSYSGTGIRETQYF.

J is TRBJ1-6 and V is TRBV18; the D gene is possibly TRBD1 (6 bases). The V end lost 6 bases, the J end lost 0 bases, and 12 bases lay between the germline ends. The CDR3 consists of 16 residues. Germline V lookup: CDR1 KGHSH, CDR2 LQKENI. The CDR3 is CASSGGKSSYNSPLHF. The CDR3, as DNA: TGTGCCAGCTCCGGGGGCAAAAGCTCCTATAATTCACCCCTCCACTTT.

The CDR3 DNA sequence: TGTGCCAGCAGGGACAGAACGACAGGGACTGAAGCTTTCTTT. Amino acids: CASRDRTTGTEAFF. The chain uses TRBV7-9 and TRBJ1-1; TRBD1 matches 7 bases. Germline V gene sequence: CDR1 SEHNR, CDR2 FQNEAQ (reference sequence). The CDR3 runs 14 residues. The V segment lost 6 bases and the J segment 5 bases; nucleotides outside the gene matches: 9.

This clone came up a few times. The chain couples TRBV20-1 to TRBJ2-1; D gene ambiguous. In germline, CDR1 is DFQATT, CDR2 SNEGSKA (reference sequence). Between the trimmed V and J ends, which lost 4 bases and 12 bases, there was a span of 10 bases. CDR3 length equals 10 residues. CDR3 sequence (DNA): TGCAGTGCTAATGAGGCAACGCAGTTCTTC. It is translated as CSANEATQFF.

The chain recombines TRBV6-5 with TRBJ2-5; TRBD1 might be the D (6 bases). The CDR3 loop spans 14 amino acids. Per the germline V gene, CDR1 is MNHEY and CDR2 is SVGAGI. Trimming stripped 6 bases from V and 4 bases from J, with 15 bases between. CDR3 nucleotides: TGTGCCAGCAGCCCAGCTGGACAGTCAGAGACCCAGTACTTC. Its translation: CASSPAGQSETQYF.

V gene TRBV5-6 combines with J gene TRBJ1-2; the match to TRBD1 covers 10 bases. J lost 4 bases, V lost 3 bases, and 12 bases had no gene match. Germline V CDR1 and CDR2: SGHDT, YYEEEE. This CDR3 is 17 amino acids long. The CDR3 bases are TGTGCCAGCAGCTGGTCTTCCCGGACAGGGGGTGCCTATGGCTACACCTTC. This translates into CASSWSSRTGGAYGYTF.

This clone showed up just a few times. The chain couples TRBV6-5 to TRBJ1-2; 7 positions agree with TRBD1. There are 13 residues in the CDR3. Germline CDR1 and CDR2: MNHEY and SVGAGI. The junction had 5 bases not matched to a gene; V was cut back by 5 bases and J by 5 bases. DNA of the CDR3: TGTGCCAGCAGTCGGACAGGAACTTATGGCTACACCTTC. Translation gives CASSRTGTYGYTF.